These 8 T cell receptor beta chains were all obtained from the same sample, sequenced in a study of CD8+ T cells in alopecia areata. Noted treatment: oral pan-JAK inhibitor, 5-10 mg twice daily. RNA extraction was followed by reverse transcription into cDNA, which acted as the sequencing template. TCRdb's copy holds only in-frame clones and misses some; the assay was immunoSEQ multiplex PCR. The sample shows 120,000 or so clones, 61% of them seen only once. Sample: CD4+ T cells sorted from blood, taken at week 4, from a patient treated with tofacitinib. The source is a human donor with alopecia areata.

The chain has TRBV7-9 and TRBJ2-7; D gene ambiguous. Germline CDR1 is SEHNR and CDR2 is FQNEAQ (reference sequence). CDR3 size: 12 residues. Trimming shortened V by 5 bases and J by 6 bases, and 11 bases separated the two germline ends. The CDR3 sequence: CASSLNSREQYF. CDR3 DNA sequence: TGTGCCAGCAGCCTCAACAGCCGCGAGCAGTACTTC.

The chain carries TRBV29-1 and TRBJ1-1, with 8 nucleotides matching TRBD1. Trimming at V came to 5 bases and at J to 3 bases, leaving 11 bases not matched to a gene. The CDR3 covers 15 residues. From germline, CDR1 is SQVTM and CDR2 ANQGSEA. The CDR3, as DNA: TGCAGCGTTAGAACCCAGGGGGCTGCGGACACTGAAGCTTTCTTT. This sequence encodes CSVRTQGAADTEAFF.

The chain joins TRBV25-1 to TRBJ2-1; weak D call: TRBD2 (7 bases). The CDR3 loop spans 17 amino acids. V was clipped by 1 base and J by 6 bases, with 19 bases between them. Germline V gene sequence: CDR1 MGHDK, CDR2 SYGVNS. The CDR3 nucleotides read TGTGCCAGCAGTGAATTGGGGGAGGGGGGAAAGGGCAATGAGCAGTTCTTC. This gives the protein CASSELGEGGKGNEQFF.

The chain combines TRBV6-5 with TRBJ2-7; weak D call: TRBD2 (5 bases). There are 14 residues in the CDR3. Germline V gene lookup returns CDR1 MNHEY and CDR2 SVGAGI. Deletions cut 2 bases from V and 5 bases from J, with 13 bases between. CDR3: CASSYGFGVHEQYF. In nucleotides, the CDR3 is TGTGCCAGCAGTTACGGATTCGGGGTCCACGAGCAGTACTTC.

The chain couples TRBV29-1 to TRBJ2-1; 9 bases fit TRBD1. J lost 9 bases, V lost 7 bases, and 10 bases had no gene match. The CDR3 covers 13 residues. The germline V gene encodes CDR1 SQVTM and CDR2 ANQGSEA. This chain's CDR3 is CSERGTGLGEQFF. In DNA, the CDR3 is TGCAGCGAACGGGGGACAGGGTTGGGTGAGCAGTTCTTC.

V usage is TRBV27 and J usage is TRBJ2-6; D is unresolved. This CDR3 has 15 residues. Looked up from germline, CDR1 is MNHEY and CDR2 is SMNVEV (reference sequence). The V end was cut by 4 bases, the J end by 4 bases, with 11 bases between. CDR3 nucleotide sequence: TGTGCCAGCAGTTCAGCTCTGGGCGGGGCCAACGTCCTGACTTTC. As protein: CASSSALGGANVLTF.

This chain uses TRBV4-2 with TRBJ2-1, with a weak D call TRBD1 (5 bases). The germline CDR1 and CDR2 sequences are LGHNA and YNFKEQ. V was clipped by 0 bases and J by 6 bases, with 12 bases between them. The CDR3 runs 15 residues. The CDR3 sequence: CASSQDWGPGNEQFF. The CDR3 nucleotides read TGTGCCAGCAGCCAAGATTGGGGCCCGGGCAATGAGCAGTTCTTC.

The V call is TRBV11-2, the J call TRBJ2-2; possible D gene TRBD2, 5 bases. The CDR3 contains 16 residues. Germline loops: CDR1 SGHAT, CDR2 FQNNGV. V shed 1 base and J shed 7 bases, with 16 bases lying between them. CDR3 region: CASSLVQLGFGGELFF. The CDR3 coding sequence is TGTGCCAGCAGCTTAGTGCAACTAGGTTTTGGCGGGGAGCTGTTTTTT.